This is a list of T cell receptor beta chains from one sample in a study of a mutant IDH1 vaccine in newly diagnosed glioma. Only in-frame clones appear in the TCRdb table, and some are missing; sequencing was by immunoSEQ multiplex PCR. The table lists around 60,000 clones, about four fifths of them singletons. Their antigens are not known. The sequenced sample was PBMCs, obtained from a glioma patient whose treatment included an IDH1 peptide vaccine. These receptors were collected from a man aged 35 to 55 with glioma. Both conserved end residues are part of each CDR3. Each record gives: J gene, D gene, V gene, clone size, CDR3 DNA, CDR3 protein. A D gene is named only where the DNA matches it firmly. Part of the rows lack a size; the others show once, few, many or a class for expanded clones.

J: TRBJ1-5
D: NA
V: TRBV30
size: NA
DNA: TGTGCCTGGACCTTGTACGGGCAGCCCCAGCATTTT
CDR3: CAWTLYGQPQHF

J: TRBJ2-7
D: TRBD2
V: TRBV7-8
size: NA
DNA: TGTGCCAGCAGCTTAGGCGGGAGTCATTTCGAGCAGTACTTC
CDR3: CASSLGGSHFEQYF

J: TRBJ1-2
D: TRBD1
V: TRBV18
size: NA
DNA: TGTGCCAGCTCGCGGACAGGGGGGAATGGCTACACCTTC
CDR3: CASSRTGGNGYTF

J: TRBJ1-4
D: NA
V: TRBV4-2
size: medium-sized
DNA: TGTGCCAGCAGCCAAGATCCCACCTTAGGACGAGCTGAAAAACTGTTTTTT
CDR3: CASSQDPTLGRAEKLFF

J: TRBJ2-1
D: TRBD2
V: TRBV5-6
size: NA
DNA: TGTGCCAGCAGCTCGGGGACTAGCGGGAGGGCCAGGGGTAATGAGCAGTTCTTC
CDR3: CASSSGTSGRARGNEQFF

J: TRBJ1-2
D: TRBD1
V: TRBV19
size: NA
DNA: TGTGCCAGTAGAACCGGGACAGGGGGTTGGGACTATGGCTACACCTTC
CDR3: CASRTGTGGWDYGYTF

J: TRBJ2-1
D: NA
V: TRBV11-3
size: NA
DNA: TGTGCCAGCAGCCCCGGACGGGGATCCTACAATGAGCAGTTCTTC
CDR3: CASSPGRGSYNEQFF

J: TRBJ2-4
D: NA
V: TRBV5-6
size: NA
DNA: TGTGCCAGCAGCTTGGGCGAGGAGCGCCTAGCCAAAAACATTCAGTACTTC
CDR3: CASSLGEERLAKNIQYF

J: TRBJ1-1
D: NA
V: TRBV5-1
size: NA
DNA: TGCGCCAGCTCCCTCGGGGGGGGGCGAGGGACTGAAGCTTTCTTT
CDR3: CASSLGGGRGTEAFF

J: TRBJ2-7
D: TRBD2
V: TRBV10-3
size: NA
DNA: TGTGCCATCAGTCTCGGACTAGCGGGGGGAAATTACGAGCAGTACTTC
CDR3: CAISLGLAGGNYEQYF

J: TRBJ2-1
D: NA
V: TRBV2
size: NA
DNA: TGTGCCAGCAGCCAGGGAAGGGCATCCTACAATGAGCAGTTCTTC
CDR3: CASSQGRASYNEQFF

J: TRBJ2-7
D: TRBD1
V: TRBV2
size: NA
DNA: TGTGCCAACAGGGACAGACGAAAGGTTACCTACGAGCAGTACTTC
CDR3: CANRDRRKVTYEQYF

J: TRBJ1-4
D: NA
V: TRBV6-5
size: NA
DNA: TGTGCCAGCATCCCGGGGAGAGCAACTAATGAAAAACTGTTTTTT
CDR3: CASIPGRATNEKLFF

J: TRBJ1-2
D: NA
V: TRBV10-3
size: NA
DNA: TGTGCCATCAGTGACTCGCTCTATGGCTACACCTTC
CDR3: CAISDSLYGYTF

J: TRBJ1-2
D: NA
V: TRBV25-1
size: NA
DNA: TGTGCCAGCAGTGAGTCACAAAGCCGGTATGGCTACACCTTC
CDR3: CASSESQSRYGYTF

J: TRBJ2-7
D: NA
V: TRBV30
size: NA
DNA: TGTGCCTGGAGCACCGGGACGTCCTACGAGCAGTACTTC
CDR3: CAWSTGTSYEQYF

J: TRBJ1-1
D: NA
V: TRBV9
size: few
DNA: TGTGCCAGCAGCGAGGGGACCCTGGGGAACACTGAAGCTTTCTTT
CDR3: CASSEGTLGNTEAFF

J: TRBJ2-5
D: NA
V: TRBV6-5
size: NA
DNA: TGTGCCAGCAGTTCTACAGGGTGGGGGCAAGAGACCCAGTACTTC
CDR3: CASSSTGWGQETQYF

J: TRBJ2-1
D: NA
V: TRBV6-1
size: once
DNA: TGTGCCAGCGGGTTTGGCTACAATGAGCAGTTCTTC
CDR3: CASGFGYNEQFF

J: TRBJ2-2
D: TRBD2
V: TRBV7-2
size: NA
DNA: TGTGCCAGCAGCTCATGGACTAGCGGGAGGGCCACCGGGGAGCTGTTTTTT
CDR3: CASSSWTSGRATGELFF

J: TRBJ1-6
D: TRBD1
V: TRBV28
size: NA
DNA: TGTGCCAGCACGGACAGGGTTGATTCACCCCTCCACTTT
CDR3: CASTDRVDSPLHF

J: TRBJ2-3
D: TRBD2
V: TRBV2
size: NA
DNA: TGTGCCAGCAGTGAACGGGCTAGCGGGAGCGCAGATACGCAGTATTTT
CDR3: CASSERASGSADTQYF

J: TRBJ2-2
D: NA
V: TRBV28
size: NA
DNA: TGTGCCAGCAGTTTATCGGGCAGAATAGTGTCCGGGGAGCTGTTTTTT
CDR3: CASSLSGRIVSGELFF

J: TRBJ2-5
D: NA
V: TRBV11-2
size: NA
DNA: TGTGCCAGCAGCTTAGACCCCTCCTGGGGCGAGGAAGAGACCCAGTACTTC
CDR3: CASSLDPSWGEEETQYF

J: TRBJ2-7
D: TRBD1
V: TRBV19
size: few
DNA: TGTGCCAGTAGTGTGCATGGACAGGGCTCCTACGAGCAGTACTTC
CDR3: CASSVHGQGSYEQYF

J: TRBJ2-7
D: TRBD2
V: TRBV11-2
size: NA
DNA: TGTGCCAGCAGCTGGCCCGCGAGCGGGACCCGACGCGAGCAGTACTTC
CDR3: CASSWPASGTRREQYF

J: TRBJ1-1
D: NA
V: TRBV10-3
size: NA
DNA: TGTGCCATCAGTGGCATTCAGGTAGAGCACACTGAAGCTTTCTTT
CDR3: CAISGIQVEHTEAFF